The rows below give T cell receptor beta chains drawn from one sample of a study of shared clonotypes between healthy human individuals. Assay used: immunoSEQ multiplex PCR; TCRdb lists only in-frame clones, some missing. The sample has about 2.2 million clones; just over 90% are singletons. The specimen sequenced was naive CD8+ T cells from PBMCs. These receptors originate from a man between 18 and 35 years old in good health. Some clones in this sample may be carry-over from other donors' samples. CDR3s include the opening cysteine and the closing phenylalanine or tryptophan. A D gene is named only where the DNA matches it firmly. A row's size may be missing; if present it is once, few, many or a size class.

d_call j_call clone_size v_call cdr3_aa cdr3_nt
- TRBJ2-1 - TRBV27 CASTHVGIRGPLGNEQFF TGTGCCAGCACCCACGTTGGTATCCGGGGCCCCCTGGGAAATGAGCAGTTCTTC
- TRBJ1-1 - TRBV28 CASSWGETEAFF TGTGCCAGCAGTTGGGGGGAAACTGAAGCTTTCTTT
- TRBJ1-4 - TRBV7-9 CASSFSGGEKLFF TGTGCCAGCAGCTTTAGTGGGGGTGAAAAACTGTTTTTT
TRBD1 TRBJ2-3 - TRBV4-2 CASSQDSPRQGASTDTQYF TGTGCCAGCAGCCAAGATAGCCCCCGACAGGGCGCTAGCACAGATACGCAGTATTTT
TRBD2 TRBJ2-5 - TRBV27 CASSPGLAGGETQYF TGTGCCAGCAGTCCGGGACTAGCGGGTGGGGAGACCCAGTACTTC
- TRBJ1-1 - TRBV7-9 CASRLGGDTEAFF TGTGCCAGCAGATTAGGAGGTGACACTGAAGCTTTCTTT
- TRBJ2-5 - TRBV11-2 CASSPTHNQETQYF TGTGCCAGCAGCCCTACCCACAACCAAGAGACCCAGTACTTC
TRBD1 TRBJ2-5 few TRBV6-5 CASTDRGETQYF TGTGCCAGCACAGACAGGGGAGAGACCCAGTACTTC
- TRBJ2-7 - TRBV7-2 CASSLSPRLGHEQYF TGTGCCAGCAGCTTAAGCCCACGGTTGGGCCACGAGCAGTACTTC
TRBD1 TRBJ2-7 - TRBV7-9 CASSERQGWGEQYF TGTGCCAGCAGCGAACGACAGGGATGGGGCGAGCAGTACTTC
- TRBJ2-5 - TRBV28 CASSLEGGETQYF TGTGCCAGCAGTTTGGAGGGTGGGGAGACCCAGTACTTC
TRBD1 TRBJ2-2 - TRBV5-8 CASSGYRGETGELFF TGTGCCAGCAGCGGCTACAGGGGCGAAACCGGGGAGCTGTTTTTT
TRBD1 TRBJ1-1 - TRBV28 CASRPDRGTEAFF TGTGCCAGCAGACCGGACAGGGGAACTGAAGCTTTCTTT
TRBD2 TRBJ2-1 - TRBV7-2 CASSPALAGVSNEQFF TGTGCCAGCAGCCCCGCCCTAGCGGGAGTATCAAATGAGCAGTTCTTC
- TRBJ1-2 - TRBV13 CASSLEGKYGYTF TGTGCCAGCAGCTTAGAAGGGAAGTATGGCTACACCTTC
- TRBJ2-3 - TRBV9 CASSAGLSTDTQYF TGTGCCAGCAGCGCCGGACTTAGCACAGATACGCAGTATTTT
- TRBJ2-1 - TRBV5-1 CASSLAPVLSYNEQFF TGCGCCAGCAGCTTGGCGCCGGTTTTATCCTACAATGAGCAGTTCTTC
- TRBJ1-4 - TRBV9 CASSVFGSPLGNEKLFF TGTGCCAGCAGCGTATTCGGGTCTCCCCTTGGAAATGAAAAACTGTTTTTT
- TRBJ2-7 - TRBV30 CASKNEAGTYEQYF TGTGCCTCCAAAAACGAGGCGGGAACCTACGAGCAGTACTTC
TRBD1 TRBJ1-4 - TRBV4-1 CASSQVAGGEKLFF TGCGCCAGCAGCCAAGTCGCAGGGGGTGAAAAACTGTTTTTT
TRBD1 TRBJ2-7 once TRBV10-2 CASKTGTGGYEQYF TGCGCCAGTAAAACCGGGACAGGGGGCTACGAGCAGTACTTC
- TRBJ1-2 - TRBV6-1 CASSEGGWANYGYTF TGTGCCAGCAGTGAAGGGGGGTGGGCTAACTATGGCTACACCTTC
- TRBJ2-7 - TRBV4-3 CASSQEAGFTYEQYF TGCGCCAGCAGCCAAGAGGCTGGTTTCACCTACGAGCAGTACTTC
- TRBJ1-2 - TRBV19 CASSILPPDGYTF TGTGCCAGTAGTATCCTTCCCCCTGATGGCTACACCTTC
TRBD1 TRBJ1-1 - TRBV28 CASGTDRADTEAFF TGTGCCAGCGGAACGGACAGGGCGGACACTGAAGCTTTCTTT
TRBD1 TRBJ2-7 - TRBV4-1 CASSHPGTGGRYEQYF TGCGCCAGCAGCCATCCAGGCACAGGGGGTAGGTACGAGCAGTACTTC
TRBD1 TRBJ1-1 - TRBV10-3 CAISGTGLGTEAFF TGTGCCATCAGTGGGACAGGGTTGGGTACTGAAGCTTTCTTT
- TRBJ2-1 - TRBV9 CASSPTRGQGRYNEQFF TGTGCCAGCAGCCCCACCCGGGGCCAGGGTCGGTACAATGAGCAGTTCTTC
- TRBJ2-7 - TRBV27 CASSLSGGNEQYF TGTGCCAGCAGTTTATCGGGCGGGAACGAGCAGTACTTC
TRBD1 TRBJ2-7 - TRBV11-1 CASSPYRDRVYEQYF TGTGCCAGCAGCCCTTACCGGGACAGGGTCTACGAGCAGTACTTC
- TRBJ2-6 once TRBV2 CASSEWGISGANVLTF TGTGCCAGCAGTGAATGGGGGATATCTGGGGCCAACGTCCTGACTTTC
- TRBJ2-1 - TRBV19 CASSPGEGTNEQFF TGTGCCAGTAGTCCCGGGGAAGGGACCAATGAGCAGTTCTTC
- TRBJ2-2 - TRBV27 CASSRVAGELFF TGTGCCAGCAGTCGAGTGGCCGGGGAGCTGTTTTTT
TRBD1 TRBJ2-7 - TRBV27 CASTTIGGVYEQYF TGTGCCAGCACCACCATAGGGGGCGTCTACGAGCAGTACTTC
- TRBJ2-5 - TRBV27 CASGFQETQYF TGTGCCAGCGGCTTTCAAGAGACCCAGTACTTC
- TRBJ2-1 - TRBV15 CATSRASSYEQFF TGTGCCACCAGCAGAGCGTCGTCGTACGAGCAGTTCTTC
TRBD2 TRBJ2-2 - TRBV9 CASRPGTSGRAINTGELFF TGTGCCAGCAGGCCCGGGACTAGCGGGAGGGCCATTAACACCGGGGAGCTGTTTTTT
- TRBJ2-2 once TRBV7-9 CASSLAGGTELFF TGTGCCAGCAGCTTAGCTGGGGGCACGGAGCTGTTTTTT
- TRBJ1-1 few TRBV7-9 CASSLRRETEAFF TGTGCCAGCAGCTTGAGACGAGAAACTGAAGCTTTCTTT
- TRBJ1-1 few TRBV28 CASSFGITTSEAFF TGTGCCAGCAGTTTCGGCATAACTACTTCTGAAGCTTTCTTT
TRBD1 TRBJ1-5 - TRBV6-1 CASSEAEDRSNQPQHF TGTGCCAGCAGTGAAGCAGAGGACAGGTCCAATCAGCCCCAGCATTTT
- TRBJ2-5 few TRBV27 CASSSGTTGTQYF TGTGCCAGCAGTTCCGGGACAACGGGGACCCAGTACTTC
TRBD1 TRBJ2-3 - TRBV7-9 CASSLATGGTDTQYF TGTGCCAGCAGCTTAGCAACAGGGGGCACAGATACGCAGTATTTT
TRBD1 TRBJ2-4 - TRBV4-1 CASTYGTDQAKNIQYF TGCGCCAGCACCTATGGGACAGACCAAGCCAAAAACATTCAGTACTTC
- TRBJ2-5 - TRBV4-3 CASSQVAWGTIQETQYF TGCGCCAGCAGCCAAGTAGCTTGGGGGACCATCCAAGAGACCCAGTACTTC
- TRBJ2-2 - TRBV5-6 CASSSGLNTGELFF TGTGCCAGCAGCTCGGGGCTTAACACCGGGGAGCTGTTTTTT
- TRBJ1-1 - TRBV14 CASSQVGGAFF TGTGCCAGCAGCCAAGTTGGTGGAGCTTTCTTT
- TRBJ2-3 - TRBV6-1 CASSETGNRGGLLSTDTQYF TGTGCCAGCAGTGAAACGGGAAATAGGGGAGGCCTCCTTAGCACAGATACGCAGTATTTT
TRBD1 TRBJ2-2 - TRBV5-4 CASHTRGQERELFF TGTGCCAGCCATACGAGGGGGCAGGAGAGGGAGCTGTTTTTT
TRBD1 TRBJ2-5 - TRBV15 CATSTRTGGSQETQYF TGTGCCACCAGCACTCGGACAGGGGGAAGTCAAGAGACCCAGTACTTC
TRBD1 TRBJ2-3 - TRBV19 CASSNRGLTDTQYF TGTGCCAGTAGCAACAGGGGGCTCACAGATACGCAGTATTTT
- TRBJ1-2 once TRBV6-5 CASSYSEGVDGYTF TGTGCCAGCAGTTACTCGGAGGGGGTCGATGGCTACACCTTC
TRBD1 TRBJ2-1 - TRBV5-4 CASGTGEGHEQFF TGTGCCAGTGGAACAGGGGAAGGACATGAGCAGTTCTTC
- TRBJ1-2 - TRBV5-1 CASSLPLHLPNYGYTF TGCGCCAGCAGCTTGCCCTTGCACCTCCCTAACTATGGCTACACCTTC
- TRBJ2-7 - TRBV11-3 CASSLGARGEQYF TGTGCCAGCAGCTTAGGGGCCAGGGGCGAGCAGTACTTC